This T cell receptor beta chain was profiled in a study of T cell repertoires in cytomegalovirus infection. Looking at the study overall: Indications of both CMV infection and matching HLA type were provided by public TCR beta signatures. General study points: Dominating the ex vivo response were TCR beta clonotypes that were CMV-specific and HLA-C-restricted.

MiXCR, run by TCRdb on the reads, gives a single entry per CDR3 protein. The sample has hundreds of thousands of distinct CDR3 sequences; less than 25% are singletons. This clonotype showed up many times. The target antigen is unknown. The specimen sequenced was CD8+ T cells from PBMCs. This receptor was obtained from a human donor in good health (CMV status not recorded). Some clones in this sample may be carry-over from other donors' samples.

CDR3 loop: CASSSPGQGDYEQYF. The CDR3 DNA follows: TGTGCCAGCAGCTCGCCGGGACAGGGGGACTACGAGCAGTACTTC. J is TRBJ2-7 and V is TRBV7-2, with 11 bases fitting TRBD1. This CDR3 has 15 amino acids. After removal of 4 bases from V and 3 bases from J, the junction contained 5 bases not matched to a gene. Germline assignment: CDR1 SGHTA and CDR2 FQGNSA. Based on the CDR3 plus reference TRBV7-2 and TRBJ2-7, the full variable domain is GAGVSQSPSNKVTEKGKDVELRCDPISGHTALYWYRQSLGQGLEFLIYFQGNSAPDKSGLPSDRFSAERTGGSVSTLTIQRTQQEDSAVYLCASSSPGQGDYEQYFGPGTRLTVT.